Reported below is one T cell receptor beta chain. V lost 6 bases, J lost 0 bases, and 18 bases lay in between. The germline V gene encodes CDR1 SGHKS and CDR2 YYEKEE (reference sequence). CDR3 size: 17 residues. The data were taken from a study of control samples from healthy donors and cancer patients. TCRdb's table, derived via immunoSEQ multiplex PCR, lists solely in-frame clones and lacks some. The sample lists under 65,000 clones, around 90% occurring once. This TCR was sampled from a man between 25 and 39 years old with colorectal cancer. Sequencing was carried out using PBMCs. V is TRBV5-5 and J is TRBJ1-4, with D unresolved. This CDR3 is CASNPDAWSATNEKLFF. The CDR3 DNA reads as TGTGCCAGCAATCCTGACGCCTGGTCCGCAACTAATGAAAAACTGTTTTTT.